The rows below give T cell receptor beta chains drawn from one sample of a study of T-cell reconstitution after alpha-beta-depleted transplantation in children. TCRdb reprocessed the PCR reads with MiXCR, giving one entry per CDR3 protein. This sample yields approximately 340,000 distinct CDR3 sequences, of which 10% are seen a single time; under 3% belongs to the top ten. Here the sequenced sample was PBMCs from the stem cell graft donor, taken from the stem cell graft. These receptors originate from a human donor who donated a stem cell graft to a child with acute lymphoblastic leukemia. Both conserved end residues are part of each CDR3. D genes are given only for firm matches. Some rows mark clone size as missing; the rest say once, few, many or name a class of expanded clone.

clone_size	d_call	v_call	j_call	cdr3_aa	cdr3_nt
-	TRBD2	TRBV4-3	TRBJ2-5	CASSLASMRAGGETQYF	TGCGCCAGCAGCCTGGCCTCCATGAGGGCGGGAGGGGAGACCCAGTACTTC
-	-	TRBV28	TRBJ1-1	CASSPPGIPNTEAFF	TGTGCCAGCAGCCCTCCCGGGATCCCGAACACTGAAGCTTTCTTT
few	-	TRBV4-1	TRBJ2-7	CASSQNPRGEQYF	TGCGCCAGCAGCCAGAACCCTAGAGGCGAGCAGTACTTC
-	TRBD2	TRBV14	TRBJ2-7	CASSALAGVDYASSYEQYF	TGTGCCAGCAGCGCATTAGCGGGAGTTGACTACGCGAGCTCCTACGAGCAGTACTTC
-	-	TRBV6-4	TRBJ2-1	CASSDSGGYNEQFF	TGTGCCAGCAGTGACTCGGGGGGCTACAATGAGCAGTTCTTC
few	-	TRBV28	TRBJ2-5	CASSSGTRQETQYF	TGTGCCAGCAGCTCCGGGACACGTCAAGAGACCCAGTACTTC
many	-	TRBV20-1	TRBJ2-5	CSARPGETQYF	TGCAGTGCTAGGCCCGGGGAGACCCAGTACTTC
few	TRBD2	TRBV19	TRBJ2-3	CASSIPSGTSDTQYF	TGTGCCAGTAGTATACCTAGCGGGACATCGGATACGCAGTATTTT
-	-	TRBV5-1	TRBJ2-3	CASSSVEADLSTDTQYF	TGCGCCAGCAGCTCAGTGGAAGCAGACCTTAGCACAGATACGCAGTATTTT
many	-	TRBV15	TRBJ1-1	CATSRGAVKYTEAFF	TGTGCCACCAGCAGAGGGGCGGTTAAGTACACTGAAGCTTTCTTT
many	TRBD2	TRBV4-1	TRBJ2-3	CASSLLAGGRTDTQYF	TGCGCCAGCAGCCTGCTAGCGGGAGGTCGCACAGATACGCAGTATTTT
many	-	TRBV7-8	TRBJ2-1	CASSFRVNEQFF	TGTGCCAGCAGCTTTAGGGTGAATGAGCAGTTCTTC
many	-	TRBV19	TRBJ2-1	CASSMGGPGHLPNEQFF	TGTGCCAGTAGTATGGGGGGACCGGGACACCTCCCCAATGAGCAGTTCTTC
few	TRBD2	TRBV11-1	TRBJ2-1	CASSLVFTGLAGVNEQFF	TGTGCCAGCAGCTTAGTGTTTACGGGACTAGCGGGAGTTAATGAGCAGTTCTTC
few	-	TRBV12-3/TRBV12-4	TRBJ2-1	CASYGLEGTLINEQFF	TGTGCCAGCTACGGCTTGGAGGGAACGCTAATCAATGAGCAGTTCTTC
-	TRBD2	TRBV25-1	TRBJ2-1	CASSEPGGGEYNEQFF	TGTGCCAGCAGTGAACCGGGGGGAGGGGAGTACAATGAGCAGTTCTTC